These T cell receptor beta chains were read from a single sample in a study of shared clonotypes between healthy human individuals. Assay used: immunoSEQ multiplex PCR; TCRdb lists only in-frame clones, some missing. Here the sample spans some 2.1 million clones, around 96% being singletons. Sequencing was done on a sample of naive CD8+ T cells sorted from blood. The receptors originated from a man aged 18 to 30 in good health. Both conserved end residues are part of each CDR3. A D gene is named only where the DNA matches it firmly. Expanded clones are given a class, and other clones once, few, many or no size at all.

v_call	j_call	d_call	clone_size	cdr3_aa	cdr3_nt
TRBV5-1	TRBJ2-2	-	-	CASSSLTANTGELFF	TGCGCCAGCAGCTCATTGACTGCGAACACCGGGGAGCTGTTTTTT
TRBV30	TRBJ2-7	-	few	CAWSSRGQGPAGGREQYF	TGTGCCTGGAGTAGCAGGGGACAGGGCCCTGCGGGAGGTCGCGAGCAGTACTTC
TRBV5-6	TRBJ2-7	-	-	CASTPQGGLYEQYF	TGTGCCAGCACCCCTCAGGGCGGGCTCTACGAGCAGTACTTC
TRBV4-1	TRBJ2-7	-	-	CASSHKQGAGAHYEQYF	TGCGCCAGCAGCCACAAACAGGGAGCCGGGGCCCACTACGAGCAGTACTTC
TRBV9	TRBJ2-7	-	-	CASSPQGAVEQYF	TGTGCCAGCAGCCCTCAAGGGGCGGTCGAGCAGTACTTC
TRBV7-9	TRBJ1-1	-	-	CASSWNTEAFF	TGTGCCAGCTCCTGGAACACTGAAGCTTTCTTT
TRBV10-1	TRBJ2-3	-	-	CASSGPLEPDTQYF	TGCGCCAGCAGTGGCCCACTAGAGCCAGATACGCAGTATTTT
TRBV5-6	TRBJ2-1	-	-	CASSLAFNEQFF	TGTGCCAGCAGCTTGGCGTTCAATGAGCAGTTCTTC
TRBV30	TRBJ1-2	-	-	CAPPEATNERGYTF	TGTGCCCCACCGGAGGCCACTAATGAGCGTGGCTACACCTTC
TRBV7-8	TRBJ2-1	TRBD2	-	CASSLALAGGLSYNEQFF	TGTGCCAGCAGCTTAGCCCTAGCGGGGGGGCTTTCCTACAATGAGCAGTTCTTC
TRBV5-1	TRBJ2-5	TRBD1	once	CASTPDGTGAWETQYF	TGCGCCAGCACCCCAGACGGGACAGGGGCTTGGGAGACCCAGTACTTC
TRBV4-3	TRBJ1-5	TRBD1	once	CASSQDVGTEYQPQHF	TGCGCCAGCAGCCAAGATGTGGGGACAGAGTATCAGCCCCAGCATTTT
TRBV11-2	TRBJ1-1	-	-	CASSLGSTGRMNTEAFF	TGTGCCAGCAGCTTAGGTTCCACGGGGCGGATGAACACTGAAGCTTTCTTT
TRBV6-4	TRBJ2-1	TRBD2	-	CASSDRGLAAYNEQFF	TGTGCCAGCAGTGACCGGGGACTAGCGGCCTACAATGAGCAGTTCTTC
TRBV5-6	TRBJ2-4	-	once	CASSLARWELAKNIQYF	TGTGCCAGCAGCTTGGCCAGGTGGGAACTAGCCAAAAACATTCAGTACTTC
TRBV5-1	TRBJ1-2	TRBD1	-	CASSSWMPGQDHYGYTF	TGCGCCAGCAGCTCTTGGATGCCGGGACAGGATCACTATGGCTACACCTTC
TRBV5-1	TRBJ2-7	-	-	CASSLAGSDEQYF	TGCGCCAGCAGCTTGGCGGGGTCGGATGAGCAGTACTTC
TRBV7-9	TRBJ2-7	-	once	CASSLGGTEQYF	TGTGCCAGCAGCTTAGGAGGTACCGAGCAGTACTTC
TRBV4-1	TRBJ2-7	-	-	CASSQVAGTPSYEQYF	TGCGCCAGCAGCCAAGTTGCCGGGACTCCCTCCTACGAGCAGTACTTC